This T cell receptor beta chain was observed in a study of CD8 T cells in ankylosing spondylitis. Germline lookup yields CDR1 SGHAT and CDR2 FQNNGV. The V gene end was trimmed by 2 bases and the J gene end by 2 bases; junction bases not matched to a gene: 4. This CDR3 contains 16 residues. A few counts support this clonotype. TCRdb itself ran the 5' RACE reads through MiXCR, one entry per CDR3 protein. The sample holds a few hundred thousand distinct CDR3 sequences, over 9.5% seen once. The sample consisted of blood, either unsorted or a sorted T cell fraction (not recorded which). This TCR was recovered from a male donor with ankylosing spondylitis or in good health (not recorded which). The chain uses TRBV11-2 and TRBJ2-3; 10 bases are shared with TRBD1. CDR3 loop: CASSLTGTGATDTQYF. CDR3 bases: TGTGCCAGCAGCTTAACCGGGACAGGGGCCACAGATACGCAGTATTTT.